The rows below give T cell receptor beta chains drawn from one sample of a study of OX40 agonist ivuxolimab in advanced cancers. Using immunoSEQ multiplex PCR, the repertoire was profiled, and TCRdb retains in-frame clones only, with some absent. Of some 65,000 clones listed, 87% are singletons. This sample comprised CD4+ or CD8+ T cells sorted from blood, obtained in a trial of the OX40 agonist ivuxolimab. The receptors here all came from an adult with an advanced solid tumor such as melanoma, head and neck, liver or kidney cancer. Both conserved end residues are part of each CDR3. D genes are given only for firm matches. Size is omitted from some rows. Given values are once, few, many or a class for expanded clones.

TRBV29-1	NA	NA	TRBJ1-6	CSVVPGHWDSPLHF	TGCAGCGTTGTCCCGGGACATTGGGATTCACCCCTCCACTTT
TRBV19	NA	TRBD1	TRBJ2-3	CASSIMVPGQGQPTDTQYF	TGTGCCAGTAGTATCATGGTCCCCGGGCAGGGACAGCCCACAGATACGCAGTATTTT
TRBV7-9	NA	TRBD1	TRBJ1-2	CASSPGTGYGYTF	TGTGCCAGCAGCCCCGGGACAGGCTATGGCTACACCTTC
TRBV4-3	once	TRBD2	TRBJ2-1	CASSQVGGSSYNEQFF	TGCGCCAGCAGCCAGGTCGGGGGGAGCTCCTACAATGAGCAGTTCTTC
TRBV29-1	NA	TRBD1	TRBJ1-6	CSVGDRANSPLHF	TGCAGCGTTGGGGACAGGGCGAATTCACCCCTCCACTTT
TRBV4-1	NA	NA	TRBJ1-5	CASSPAGWSNQPQHF	TGCGCCAGCTCTCCGGCCGGATGGAGCAATCAGCCCCAGCATTTT
TRBV6-4	NA	NA	TRBJ1-2	CASSDSGGVSSYGYTF	TGTGCCAGCAGTGACTCAGGGGGTGTATCGAGCTATGGCTACACCTTC
TRBV2	NA	NA	TRBJ2-7	CASSVTRYEQYF	TGTGCCAGCAGCGTGACTCGATACGAGCAGTACTTC
TRBV7-2	NA	NA	TRBJ2-7	CASSFNSYEQYF	TGTGCCAGCAGCTTCAACTCCTACGAGCAGTACTTC
TRBV19	few	TRBD1	TRBJ1-1	CASSIFPGQGRGKTEAFF	TGTGCCAGTAGTATATTTCCGGGACAGGGCAGGGGAAAAACTGAAGCTTTCTTT
TRBV5-5	NA	NA	TRBJ2-7	CASSLAGSWNEQYF	TGTGCCAGCAGCTTGGCGGGGTCTTGGAACGAGCAGTACTTC
TRBV18	NA	NA	TRBJ2-3	CASSPQGTDTQYF	TGTGCCAGCTCACCACAGGGCACAGATACGCAGTATTTT
TRBV7-9	NA	NA	TRBJ1-1	CASSLVARNTEAFF	TGTGCCAGCAGCTTAGTAGCCAGGAACACTGAAGCTTTCTTT
TRBV4-3	NA	TRBD2	TRBJ2-1	CASSQDPGGPGNNEQFF	TGCGCCAGCAGCCAAGATCCGGGGGGGCCAGGAAACAATGAGCAGTTCTTC
TRBV25-1	NA	NA	TRBJ2-7	CASSPTGMRSSYEQYF	TGTGCCAGCAGCCCCACAGGGATGAGAAGCTCCTACGAGCAGTACTTC
TRBV5-6	few	TRBD2	TRBJ2-5	CASSRGGAETQYF	TGTGCCAGCAGCCGCGGGGGGGCTGAGACCCAGTACTTC
TRBV21-1	NA	NA	TRBJ2-1	CASAHMCCGYNEQFF	TGTGCCAGCGCTCACATGTGCTGTGGCTACAATGAGCAGTTCTTC
TRBV6-6	NA	TRBD2	TRBJ2-3	CASSSVLAGGDTQYF	TGTGCCAGCAGTTCCGTACTAGCGGGGGGAGATACGCAGTATTTT
TRBV1	NA	NA	TRBJ1-2	CTSILRGHRYGYTF	TGCACCAGCATCCTTAGGGGACACCGCTATGGCTACACCTTC
TRBV9	NA	TRBD2	TRBJ2-5	CASSVGSRRLAGLETQYF	TGTGCCAGCAGCGTAGGCTCCCGGAGACTAGCGGGGTTGGAGACCCAGTACTTC
TRBV5-1	once	NA	TRBJ2-7	CASRGLPGAAYEQYF	TGCGCCAGCAGGGGTCTTCCAGGGGCCGCCTACGAGCAGTACTTC
TRBV27	once	NA	TRBJ2-1	CASRGTSRNEQFF	TGTGCCAGCAGGGGGACGTCAAGGAATGAGCAGTTCTTC
TRBV4-3	NA	NA	TRBJ1-5	CASSQGEGSKPQHF	TGCGCCAGCAGCCAAGGGGAAGGTAGCAAGCCCCAGCATTTT
TRBV14	few	NA	TRBJ1-1	CASSIAYTEAFF	TGTGCCAGCAGCATCGCGTACACTGAAGCTTTCTTT
TRBV5-4	NA	NA	TRBJ1-1	CASSLPGGTEAFF	TGTGCCAGCAGCTTGCCGGGCGGAACTGAAGCTTTCTTT
TRBV15	NA	NA	TRBJ2-1	CATSRDRLNPNEQFF	TGTGCCACCAGCAGAGATCGCCTAAACCCCAATGAGCAGTTCTTC
TRBV2	NA	TRBD2	TRBJ2-2	CASSDVSAGVGAGELFF	TGTGCCAGCAGTGACGTCTCCGCGGGGGTGGGAGCCGGGGAGCTGTTTTTT
TRBV5-1	NA	NA	TRBJ1-1	CASSLDTNTEAFF	TGCGCCAGCAGCTTGGACACGAACACTGAAGCTTTCTTT
TRBV12-5	NA	NA	TRBJ1-2	CASGPTGNYGYTF	TGTGCTAGTGGCCCGACAGGAAACTATGGCTACACCTTC
TRBV7-9	once	NA	TRBJ1-5	CASSLELNQPQHF	TGTGCCAGCAGCTTAGAATTAAATCAGCCCCAGCATTTT
TRBV5-1	NA	NA	TRBJ2-3	CASSYREGTDTQYF	TGCGCCAGCAGTTACAGGGAGGGGACAGATACGCAGTATTTT
TRBV2	NA	TRBD2	TRBJ2-1	CASTKGPGTSLANEQFF	TGTGCCAGCACAAAAGGACCCGGGACTAGTCTAGCCAATGAGCAGTTCTTC
TRBV27	few	NA	TRBJ2-6	CASSPRGTRESGANVLTF	TGTGCCAGCAGTCCTAGGGGGACAAGGGAGTCTGGGGCCAACGTCCTGACTTTC
TRBV2	NA	NA	TRBJ2-1	CASRLDRTSSSYNEQFF	TGTGCCAGCAGGCTAGACAGGACATCGAGCTCCTACAATGAGCAGTTCTTC